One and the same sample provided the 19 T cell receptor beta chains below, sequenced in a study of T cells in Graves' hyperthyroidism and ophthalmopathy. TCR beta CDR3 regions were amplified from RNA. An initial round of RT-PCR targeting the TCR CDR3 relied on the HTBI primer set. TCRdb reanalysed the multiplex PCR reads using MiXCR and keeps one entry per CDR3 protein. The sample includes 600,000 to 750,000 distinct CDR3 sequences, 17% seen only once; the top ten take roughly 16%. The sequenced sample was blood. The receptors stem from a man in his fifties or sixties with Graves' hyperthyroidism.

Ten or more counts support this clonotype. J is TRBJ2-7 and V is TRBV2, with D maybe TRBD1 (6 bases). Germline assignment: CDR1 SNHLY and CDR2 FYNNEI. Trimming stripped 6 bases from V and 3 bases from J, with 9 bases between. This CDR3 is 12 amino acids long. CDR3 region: CASRGQNYEQYF. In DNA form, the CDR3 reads TGTGCCAGCAGGGGACAAAACTACGAGCAGTACTTC.

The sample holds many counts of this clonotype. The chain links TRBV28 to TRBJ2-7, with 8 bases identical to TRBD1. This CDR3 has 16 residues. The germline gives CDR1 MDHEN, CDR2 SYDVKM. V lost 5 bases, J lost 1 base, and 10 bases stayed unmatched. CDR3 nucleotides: TGTGCCAGCAGTCTTCTTGGGACAGGTGCGTCCTACGAGCAGTACTTC. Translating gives CASSLLGTGASYEQYF.

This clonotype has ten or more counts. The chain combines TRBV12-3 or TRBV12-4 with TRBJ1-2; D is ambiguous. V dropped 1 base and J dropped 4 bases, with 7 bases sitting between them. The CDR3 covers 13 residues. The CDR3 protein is CASSLESSYGYTF. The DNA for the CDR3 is TGTGCCAGCAGTTTAGAGAGTTCCTATGGCTACACCTTC.

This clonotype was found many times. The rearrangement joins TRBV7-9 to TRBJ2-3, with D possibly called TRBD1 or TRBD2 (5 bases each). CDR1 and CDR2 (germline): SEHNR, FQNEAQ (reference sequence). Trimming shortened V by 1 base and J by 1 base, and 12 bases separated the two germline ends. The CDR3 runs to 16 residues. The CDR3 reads CASSLVGATGTDTQYF. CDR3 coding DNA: TGTGCCAGCAGCTTAGTCGGGGCGACAGGCACAGATACGCAGTATTTT.

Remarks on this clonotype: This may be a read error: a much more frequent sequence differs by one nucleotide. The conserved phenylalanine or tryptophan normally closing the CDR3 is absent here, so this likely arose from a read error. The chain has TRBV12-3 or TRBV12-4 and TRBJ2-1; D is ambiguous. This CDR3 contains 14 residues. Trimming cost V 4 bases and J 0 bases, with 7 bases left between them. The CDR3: CASSYWASYNEQFL. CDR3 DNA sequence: TGTGCCAGCAGTTACTGGGCCTCCTACAATGAGCAGTTCCTC.

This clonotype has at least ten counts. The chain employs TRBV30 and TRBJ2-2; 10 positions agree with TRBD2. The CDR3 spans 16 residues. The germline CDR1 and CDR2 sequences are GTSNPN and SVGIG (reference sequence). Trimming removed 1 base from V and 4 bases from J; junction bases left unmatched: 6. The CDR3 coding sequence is TGTGCCTGGAGTGGTGGTAGGACTAGCGGCACCGGGGAGCTGTTTTTT. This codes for CAWSGGRTSGTGELFF.

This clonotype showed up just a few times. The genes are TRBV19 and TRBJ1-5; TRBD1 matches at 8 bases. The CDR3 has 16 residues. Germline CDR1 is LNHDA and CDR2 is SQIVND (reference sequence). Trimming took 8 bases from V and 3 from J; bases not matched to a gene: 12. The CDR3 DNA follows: TGTGCCAGTTCTCCGGACCGGGACAGGATCAATCAGCCCCAGCATTTT. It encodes CASSPDRDRINQPQHF.

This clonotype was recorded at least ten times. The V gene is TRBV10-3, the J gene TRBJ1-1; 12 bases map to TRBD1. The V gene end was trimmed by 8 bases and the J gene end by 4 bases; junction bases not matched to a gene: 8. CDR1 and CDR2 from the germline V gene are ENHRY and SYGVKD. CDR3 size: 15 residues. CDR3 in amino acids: CAIAGGQGAVTEAFF. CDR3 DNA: TGTGCCATCGCGGGGGGACAGGGGGCGGTCACTGAAGCTTTCTTT.

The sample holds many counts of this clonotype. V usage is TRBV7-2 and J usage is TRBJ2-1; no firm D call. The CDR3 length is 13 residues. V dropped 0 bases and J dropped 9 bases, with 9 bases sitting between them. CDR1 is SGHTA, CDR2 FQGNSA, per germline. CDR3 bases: TGTGCCAGCAGCTTAGCGATCGGTCGTGAGCAGTTCTTC. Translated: CASSLAIGREQFF.

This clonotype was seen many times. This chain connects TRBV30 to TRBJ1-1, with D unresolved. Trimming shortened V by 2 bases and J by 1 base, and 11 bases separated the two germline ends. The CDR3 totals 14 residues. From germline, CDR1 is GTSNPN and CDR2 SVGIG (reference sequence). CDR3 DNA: TGTGCCTGGAGTCTACAGCAAGCGAACACTGAAGCTTTCTTT. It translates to CAWSLQQANTEAFF.

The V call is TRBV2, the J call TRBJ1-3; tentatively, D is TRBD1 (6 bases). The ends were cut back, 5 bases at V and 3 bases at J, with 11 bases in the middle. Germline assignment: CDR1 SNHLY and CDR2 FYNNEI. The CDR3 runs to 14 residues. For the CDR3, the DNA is TGTGCCAGCAGTATTGGACAGCTTGGAAACACCATATATTTT. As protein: CASSIGQLGNTIYF.

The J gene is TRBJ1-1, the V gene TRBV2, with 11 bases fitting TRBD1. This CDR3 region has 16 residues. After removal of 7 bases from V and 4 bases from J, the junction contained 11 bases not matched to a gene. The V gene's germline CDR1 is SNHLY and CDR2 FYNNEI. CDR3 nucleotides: TGTGCCAGCATTTATGGACAGGGGGCGGGTGCCACTGAAGCTTTCTTT. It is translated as CASIYGQGAGATEAFF.

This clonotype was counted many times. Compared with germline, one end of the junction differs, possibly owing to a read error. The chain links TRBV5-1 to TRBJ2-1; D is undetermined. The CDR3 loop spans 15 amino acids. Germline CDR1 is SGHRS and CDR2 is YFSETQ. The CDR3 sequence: CASSLVGGSYNEQFF. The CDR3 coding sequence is TGTGCCAGCAGCTTAGTCGGTGGGTCCTACAATGAGCAGTTCTTC.

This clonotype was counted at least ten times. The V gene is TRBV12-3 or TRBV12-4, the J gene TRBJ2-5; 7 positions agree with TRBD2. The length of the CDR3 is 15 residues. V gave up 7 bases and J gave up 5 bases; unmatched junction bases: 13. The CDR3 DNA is TGTGCCAGCACTTACCAAACCGGGGGGAGGGAGACCCAGTACTTC. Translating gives CASTYQTGGRETQYF.

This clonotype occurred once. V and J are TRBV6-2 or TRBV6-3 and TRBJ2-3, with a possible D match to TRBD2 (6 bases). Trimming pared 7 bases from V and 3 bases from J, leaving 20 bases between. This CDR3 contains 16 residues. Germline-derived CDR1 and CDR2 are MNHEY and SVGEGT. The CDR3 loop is CASTWGWRVPTDTQYF. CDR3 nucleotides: TGTGCCAGCACCTGGGGCTGGAGGGTGCCGACAGATACGCAGTATTTT.

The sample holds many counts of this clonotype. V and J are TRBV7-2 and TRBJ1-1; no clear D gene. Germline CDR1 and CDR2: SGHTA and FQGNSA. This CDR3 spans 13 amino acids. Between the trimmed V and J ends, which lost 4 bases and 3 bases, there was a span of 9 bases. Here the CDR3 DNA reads TGTGCCAGCAGCTCGCAAGGGTACACTGAAGCTTTCTTT. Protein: CASSSQGYTEAFF.

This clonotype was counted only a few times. The DNA of the CDR3 is TGCGCCAGCAGCTTTCGCCTGACAGGAAGCTCCTACGAGCAGTACTTC. Residues: CASSFRLTGSSYEQYF. This sequence joins TRBV5-1 and TRBJ2-7; tentative D call: TRBD1 (6 bases). Trimming cost V 2 bases and J 0 bases, with 15 bases left between them. Germline CDR1 and CDR2: SGHRS and YFSETQ. This CDR3 has 16 amino acids.

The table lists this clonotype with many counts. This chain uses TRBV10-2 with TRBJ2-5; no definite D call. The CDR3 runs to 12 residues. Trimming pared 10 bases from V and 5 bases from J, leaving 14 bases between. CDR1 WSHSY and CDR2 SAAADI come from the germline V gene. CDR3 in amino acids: CATQALGETQYF. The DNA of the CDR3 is TGCGCCACCCAGGCCCTCGGTGAGACCCAGTACTTC.

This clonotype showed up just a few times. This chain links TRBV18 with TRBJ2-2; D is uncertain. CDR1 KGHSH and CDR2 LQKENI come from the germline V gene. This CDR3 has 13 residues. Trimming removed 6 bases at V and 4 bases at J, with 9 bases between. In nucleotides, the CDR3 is TGTGCCAGCTCGCCGACACTCACCGGGGAGCTGTTTTTT. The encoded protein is CASSPTLTGELFF.